The 14 T cell receptor beta chains below were found in one sample sequenced in a study of blood T cell repertoires in COVID-19 (dated by TCRdb to about 2020). Library generation was performed with the immunoSEQ multiplex PCR assay. Imported from immuneACCESS, the table was reduced by TCRdb to in-frame sequences with V and J called. These copies leave out some clones; in studies compared against another copy, an unresolved V gene accounts for under half, and the cause of the remainder is not known. This sample comprises about 58,000 clones, more than 80% of them detected only once. Approximately 15% of the sample rests with the top ten. Sequencing was done on a sample of peripheral blood. All receptors come from a human donor in a cohort sampled during active COVID-19.

The rearrangement joins TRBV2 to TRBJ2-5; 8 nucleotides line up with TRBD2. Germline trimming cut 1 base from V and 5 bases from J; bases unmatched to any gene: 6. The CDR3 sequence is 15 residues long. Germline lookup yields CDR1 SNHLY and CDR2 FYNNEI. The CDR3 protein is CASSEGWTSIETQYF. In DNA, the CDR3 is TGTGCCAGCAGTGAAGGGTGGACTAGCATCGAGACCCAGTACTTC.

The chain has TRBV10-3 and TRBJ2-1; 13 bases fit TRBD2. V lost 5 bases and J lost 1; bases outside the gene matches: 8. Germline CDR1 reads ENHRY; CDR2 reads SYGVKD. This CDR3 comprises 18 residues. In nucleotides, the CDR3 is TGTGCCATCAGTATACTAGCGGGGGGGCCAGAGTCCTACAATGAGCAGTTCTTC. It translates to CAISILAGGPESYNEQFF.

The chain carries TRBV14 and TRBJ1-1; D gene ambiguous. Germline V gene lookup returns CDR1 SGHDN and CDR2 FVKESK. The CDR3 consists of 13 residues. V lost 6 bases, J lost 4 bases, and 12 bases lay in between. The CDR3, as DNA: TGTGCCAGCAGTTTCACGACGGGCACTGAAGCTTTCTTT. Translation gives CASSFTTGTEAFF.

V gene TRBV27 combines with J gene TRBJ2-1, with 7 bases lining up with TRBD2. V shed 3 bases and J 2 bases; nucleotides not matched to a gene: 10. Germline values: CDR1 MNHEY, CDR2 SMNVEV (reference sequence). This CDR3 region has 17 residues. The CDR3 sequence: CASSFQPVGGAYNEQFF. CDR3 sequence (DNA): TGTGCCAGCAGTTTTCAGCCGGTTGGGGGGGCCTACAATGAGCAGTTCTTC.

This chain uses TRBV19 with TRBJ2-1, with TRBD2 matching 10 bases. J lost 5 bases, V lost 6 bases, and 4 bases had no gene match. Germline V gene lookup returns CDR1 LNHDA and CDR2 SQIVND (reference sequence). CDR3 length: 14 amino acids. The CDR3 region is CASSPGLANNEQFF. The DNA of the CDR3 is TGTGCCAGTAGCCCGGGACTAGCGAACAATGAGCAGTTCTTC.

The chain recombines TRBV18 with TRBJ2-7; 10 bases align to TRBD2. The junction had 11 bases not matched to a gene; V was cut back by 3 bases and J by 6 bases. The germline CDR1 and CDR2 sequences are KGHSH and LQKENI. The CDR3 extends over 16 amino acids. The CDR3 DNA reads as TGTGCCAGCTCACCCGGAGCGGGAGGGCCTCGGGGCGAGCAGTACTTC. Protein: CASSPGAGGPRGEQYF. Full variable domain (rest looked up from reference TRBV18 and TRBJ2-7): NAGVMQNPRHLVRRRGQEARLRCSPMKGHSHVYWYRQLPEEGLKFMVYLQKENIIDESGMPKERFSAEFPKEGPSILRIQQVVRGDSAAYFCASSPGAGGPRGEQYFGPGTRLTVT.

V and J are TRBV28 and TRBJ1-1; D remains unclear. Germline loops: CDR1 MDHEN, CDR2 SYDVKM. The CDR3 spans 11 residues. V was shortened by 1 base and J by 11 bases, with 8 bases between the two germline ends. CDR3 nucleotide sequence: TGTGCCAGCAGTTTATTGAGGGAGGCTTTCTTT. Translated: CASSLLREAFF.

V gene TRBV11-2 combines with J gene TRBJ2-1; 7 bases are shared with TRBD1. Per germline, CDR1 SGHAT and CDR2 FQNNGV. J gave up 10 bases and V 6 bases, and 12 bases lay outside the gene matches. This CDR3 contains 14 residues. The DNA of the CDR3 is TGTGCCAGCAGTAGGGGACAGTTCCTCGGGGAGCAGTTCTTC. Translated: CASSRGQFLGEQFF.

This chain uses TRBV12-5 with TRBJ1-2, with TRBD1 matching 8 bases. V was clipped by 5 bases and J by 4 bases; unmatched bases: 9. The germline gives CDR1 LGHNT, CDR2 FRNRAP. The CDR3 extends over 15 amino acids. As DNA, the CDR3 is TGTGCTAGTGGTCCCGCCGGGGACAGGCCCTATGGCTACACCTTC. It translates to CASGPAGDRPYGYTF.

The chain carries TRBV27 and TRBJ2-3, with D possibly being TRBD2 (5 bases). The V end lost 7 bases, the J end lost 0 bases, and 11 bases lay between the germline ends. Germline V gene data show CDR1 as MNHEY and CDR2 as SMNVEV (reference sequence). The CDR3 runs to 14 residues. The CDR3 DNA reads as TGTGCCAGCACCTACAAGCGGAGCACAGATACGCAGTATTTT. Encoded protein: CASTYKRSTDTQYF.

The gene calls are TRBV3-1 (or the pseudogene TRBV3-2) and TRBJ2-4; 11 nucleotides agree with TRBD2. CDR3 size: 19 residues. The junction had 10 bases not matched to a gene; V was cut back by 2 bases and J by 1 base. Germline V gives CDR1 LGHDT, CDR2 YNNKEL (reference sequence). The CDR3 here is CASSQTGTSGRLAKNIQYF. The CDR3 DNA is TGTGCCAGCAGCCAAACCGGGACTAGCGGAAGGCTGGCCAAAAACATTCAGTACTTC.

This clone was observed a single time. The rearrangement links TRBV18 to TRBJ1-2, with 10 bases lining up with TRBD1. The V and J ends lost 6 bases and 8 bases, in that order; junction bases with no gene match: 9. The germline CDR1 and CDR2 sequences are KGHSH and LQKENI. CDR3 length: 14 amino acids. CDR3 in amino acids: CASSSGTGDSGYTF. The CDR3 bases are TGTGCCAGCTCGTCCGGGACAGGGGATTCCGGCTACACCTTC.

The V and J genes are TRBV10-3 and TRBJ2-3; D is perhaps TRBD2 (6 bases). The CDR3 loop spans 16 amino acids. The V gene's germline CDR1 is ENHRY and CDR2 SYGVKD. V was cut by 6 bases and J by 1 base, with 17 bases left in between. The CDR3 DNA sequence: TGTGCCATCAGACCCTCCCTAGCGCGGGGCACAGATACGCAGTATTTT. Residues: CAIRPSLARGTDTQYF.

DNA for the CDR3: TGTGCCAGCAGCCCTAGGCCCCAAGAGACCCAGTACTTC. Amino acid sequence: CASSPRPQETQYF. The chain uses TRBV11-2 and TRBJ2-5; no firm D call. V was cut by 5 bases and J by 1 base, with 8 bases left in between. Germline V gene data show CDR1 as SGHAT and CDR2 as FQNNGV. This CDR3 comprises 13 residues.